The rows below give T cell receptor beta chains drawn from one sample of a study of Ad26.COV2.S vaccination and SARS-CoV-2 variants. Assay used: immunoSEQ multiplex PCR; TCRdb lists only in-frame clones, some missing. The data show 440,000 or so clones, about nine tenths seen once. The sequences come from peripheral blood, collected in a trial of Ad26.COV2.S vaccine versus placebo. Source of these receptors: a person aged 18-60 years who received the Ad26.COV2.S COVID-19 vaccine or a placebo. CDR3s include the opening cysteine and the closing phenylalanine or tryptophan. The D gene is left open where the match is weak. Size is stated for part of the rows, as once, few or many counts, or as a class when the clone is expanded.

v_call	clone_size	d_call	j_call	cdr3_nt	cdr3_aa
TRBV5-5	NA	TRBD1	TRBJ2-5	TGTGCCAGCAGCTTGTACAGGGGGCGGGAGACCCAGTACTTC	CASSLYRGRETQYF
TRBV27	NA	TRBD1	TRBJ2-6	TGTGCCAGCAGAACCGGGACAGCAGGGGCCAACGTCCTGACTTTC	CASRTGTAGANVLTF
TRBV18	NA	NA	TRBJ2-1	TGTGCCAGCTCACCTGTCGTCGGCTTAACCTACAATGAGCAGTTCTTC	CASSPVVGLTYNEQFF
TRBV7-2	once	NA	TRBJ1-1	TGTGCCAGCAGCCCACACGGCCTGAACACTGAAGCTTTCTTT	CASSPHGLNTEAFF
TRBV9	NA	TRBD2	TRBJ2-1	TGTGCCAGCAGCCTGGATGGACTAGCGGGGGGGAATGAGCAGTTCTTC	CASSLDGLAGGNEQFF
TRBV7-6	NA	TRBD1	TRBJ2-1	TGTGCCAGCAGCGTACAGGGGGCCCCCCCCTACAATGAGCAGTTCTTC	CASSVQGAPPYNEQFF
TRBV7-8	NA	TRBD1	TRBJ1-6	TGTGCCAGCAGCTTAACCGGGACAGGGGAAATTTCACCCCTCCACTTT	CASSLTGTGEISPLHF
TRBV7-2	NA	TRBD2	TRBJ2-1	TGTGCCAGCAGCTCAGGGAGGGTTCGAAATGAGCAGTTCTTC	CASSSGRVRNEQFF
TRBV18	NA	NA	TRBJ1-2	TGTGCCAGCTCACCATTGTCGACGGATCACTCAGAAGTTGTTGGCTACACCTTC	CASSPLSTDHSEVVGYTF
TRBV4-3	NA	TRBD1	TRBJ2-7	TGCGCCAGCAGCCAAGATCAGTGGTCAGGGGGCTTCTACGAGCAGTACTTC	CASSQDQWSGGFYEQYF
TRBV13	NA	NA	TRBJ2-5	TGTGCCAGCAGCCTTAGGGGGGGCGATGAAGAGACCCAGTACTTC	CASSLRGGDEETQYF
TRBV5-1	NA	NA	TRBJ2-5	TGCGCCAGCAGCTTGGGGCAGGGCCAAGAGACCCAGTACTTC	CASSLGQGQETQYF
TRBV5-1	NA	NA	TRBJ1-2	TGCGCCAGCAGCTCGGTCGAACCTTCCTATGGCTACACCTTC	CASSSVEPSYGYTF
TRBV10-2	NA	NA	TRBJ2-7	TGCGCCACCGCAACCGGGCCGAAGACCTACGAGCAGTACTTC	CATATGPKTYEQYF
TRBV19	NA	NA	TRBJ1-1	TGTGCCAGTAGTATAGGTGGGGGAGCTTTCTTT	CASSIGGGAFF
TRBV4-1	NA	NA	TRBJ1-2	TGCGCCAGCAGCCAAGATGGGCGGCTCTATGGCTACACCTTC	CASSQDGRLYGYTF